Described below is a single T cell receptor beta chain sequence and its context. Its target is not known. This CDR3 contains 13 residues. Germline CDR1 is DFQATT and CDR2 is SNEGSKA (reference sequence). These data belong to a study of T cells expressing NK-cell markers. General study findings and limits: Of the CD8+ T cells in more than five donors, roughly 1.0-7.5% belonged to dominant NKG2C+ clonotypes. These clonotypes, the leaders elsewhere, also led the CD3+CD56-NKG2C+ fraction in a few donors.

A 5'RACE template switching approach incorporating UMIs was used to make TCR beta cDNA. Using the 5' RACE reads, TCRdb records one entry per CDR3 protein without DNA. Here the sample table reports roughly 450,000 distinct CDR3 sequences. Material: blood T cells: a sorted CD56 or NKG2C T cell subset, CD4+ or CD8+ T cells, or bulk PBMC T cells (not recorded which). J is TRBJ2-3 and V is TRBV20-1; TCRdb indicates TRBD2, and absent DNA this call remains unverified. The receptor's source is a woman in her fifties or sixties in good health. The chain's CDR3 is CSARWREADTQYF.